The 18 T cell receptor beta chains reported below all come from one sample, sequenced in a study of blood T cell repertoires in COVID-19 (dated by TCRdb to the early 2020s). The receptor library was made with the immunoSEQ multiplex PCR assay. TCRdb's version of the immuneACCESS table is confined to in-frame rearrangements and falls short of the full clone set. An unresolved V gene accounts for under half of the shortfall where checked; the remainder is of unknown origin. A total of more than 300,000 clones appear in this sample, about 90% of them only once. The top ten clones comprise roughly a tenth of the sample. Sequencing used PBMCs or T cells enriched from blood (not recorded which). These receptors were collected from a woman in her 30s who had recovered from COVID-19.

This clone was counted once. This chain's CDR3 is CASSLNRGQPQHF. Written as DNA, the CDR3 is TGTGCCAGCAGCTTAAACAGGGGACAGCCCCAGCATTTT. The rearrangement links TRBV7-2 to TRBJ1-5; 7 bases agree with TRBD1. In germline, CDR1 is SGHTA, CDR2 FQGNSA. The trim removed 2 bases at V and 7 bases at J, leaving 2 bases unmatched. CDR3 length: 13 amino acids. Full variable domain (rest looked up from reference TRBV7-2 and TRBJ1-5): GAGVSQSPSNKVTEKGKDVELRCDPISGHTALYWYRQSLGQGLEFLIYFQGNSAPDKSGLPSDRFSAERTGGSVSTLTIQRTQQEDSAVYLCASSLNRGQPQHFGDGTRLSIL.

The chain couples TRBV28 to TRBJ2-5; 13 positions match TRBD2. The CDR3 runs to 17 residues. The V gene end was trimmed by 3 bases and the J gene end by 3 bases; junction bases not matched to a gene: 7. Germline values: CDR1 MDHEN, CDR2 SYDVKM. CDR3 sequence reads: CASSLDTSGRAEETQYF. The CDR3 coding sequence is TGTGCCAGCAGTTTGGATACTAGCGGGAGGGCCGAAGAGACCCAGTACTTC. Full variable domain (outside the CDR3, taken from reference TRBV28 and TRBJ2-5): DVKVTQSSRYLVKRTGEKVFLECVQDMDHENMFWYRQDPGLGLRLIYFSYDVKMKEKGDIPEGYSVSREKKERFSLILESASTNQTSMYLCASSLDTSGRAEETQYFGPGTRLLVL.

The chain couples TRBV7-2 to TRBJ2-4; D is possibly TRBD1 (5 bases). CDR1 is SGHTA and CDR2 is FQGNSA in the germline V gene. The CDR3 is 16 amino acids. V was clipped by 7 bases and J by 1 base, with 17 bases between them. CDR3: CASTPLGVSAKNIQYF. CDR3 nucleotide sequence: TGTGCCAGCACCCCGCTAGGGGTATCGGCCAAAAACATTCAGTACTTC.

This chain joins TRBV4-3 and TRBJ2-7, with 16 bases identical to TRBD2. CDR3 length: 19 amino acids. CDR1 LGHNA and CDR2 YSLEER come from the germline V gene. V shed 2 bases and J 5 bases; nucleotides not matched to a gene: 12. CDR3 nucleotides: TGCGCCAGCAGCCAATCACACCCGGGACTAGCGGGAGGGCTAGACGAGCAGTACTTC. This gives the protein CASSQSHPGLAGGLDEQYF.

The V gene is TRBV11-2, the J gene TRBJ2-7; 12 nucleotides align to TRBD2. Germline trimming cut 3 bases from V and 2 bases from J; bases unmatched to any gene: 8. There are 17 residues in the CDR3. Germline V lookup: CDR1 SGHAT, CDR2 FQNNGV. The CDR3 loop reads CASSLVPSGRVAYEQYF. The CDR3 bases are TGTGCCAGCAGCTTGGTCCCTAGCGGGAGGGTGGCCTACGAGCAGTACTTC.

V and J are TRBV18 and TRBJ1-1; TRBD1 matches 9 bases. CDR1 and CDR2 from the germline V gene are KGHSH and LQKENI. The length of the CDR3 is 16 residues. V was pared by 4 bases and J by 4 bases, with 10 bases of the junction left unmatched. For the CDR3, the DNA is TGTGCCAGCTCACGACCGGGACAGGGTTTGGGCACTGAAGCTTTCTTT. Its protein is CASSRPGQGLGTEAFF.

The chain uses TRBV3-1 (or the pseudogene TRBV3-2) and TRBJ2-1; TRBD1 is a possible D gene (6 bases). Germline loops: CDR1 LGHDT, CDR2 YNNKEL (reference sequence). The CDR3 consists of 16 residues. Trimming left V 4 bases short and J 7 bases short, with 20 bases between. The CDR3 loop is CASSPVVAEDRNEQFF. The CDR3 nucleotides read TGTGCCAGCAGCCCCGTGGTAGCCGAAGACAGGAATGAGCAGTTCTTC.

V usage is TRBV6-5 and J usage is TRBJ1-5; 7 positions agree with TRBD1. J gave up 1 base and V 6 bases, and 6 bases lay outside the gene matches. CDR1 and CDR2 (germline): MNHEY, SVGAGI. The CDR3 has 15 residues. CDR3 in DNA: TGTGCCAGCAGAAAGACAGGGAAGAGCAATCAGCCCCAGCATTTT. Protein product: CASRKTGKSNQPQHF.

The chain is built from TRBV7-9 and TRBJ1-2; maybe TRBD1 (6 bases). With 5 bases removed from V and 4 bases from J, the gap between germline ends came to 14 bases. The germline V gene has CDR1 SEHNR and CDR2 FQNEAQ (reference sequence). This CDR3 spans 14 amino acids. DNA for the CDR3: TGTGCCAGCAGCGCCCGGGGGGGGGCCTATGGCTACACCTTC. Translating gives CASSARGGAYGYTF.

This chain connects TRBV29-1 to TRBJ2-3, with D perhaps TRBD1 (9 bases). This CDR3 comprises 15 residues. Germline CDR1 and CDR2: SQVTM and ANQGSEA. V lost 5 bases, J lost 5 bases, and 20 bases lay in between. The CDR3 is CSVCIAGQGIDTQYF. The CDR3 DNA reads as TGCAGCGTTTGTATAGCGGGACAGGGAATAGATACGCAGTATTTT.

The V call is TRBV10-3, the J call TRBJ2-7; D may be TRBD2 (6 bases). The CDR3 runs to 16 residues. Trimming stripped 3 bases from V and 0 bases from J, with 15 bases between. CDR1 is ENHRY and CDR2 is SYGVKD in the germline V gene. The CDR3 here is CAISDFITDYSYEQYF. The CDR3 DNA sequence: TGTGCCATCAGTGATTTCATCACGGACTACTCCTACGAGCAGTACTTC.

The chain is built from TRBV5-1 and TRBJ1-3; D uncertain. This CDR3 is built from 13 residues. The V end lost 0 bases, the J end lost 6 bases, and 7 bases lay between the germline ends. From germline, CDR1 is SGHRS and CDR2 YFSETQ. The CDR3: CASSLAWQNTIYF. The CDR3 DNA sequence: TGCGCCAGCAGCTTGGCCTGGCAAAACACCATATATTTT. Combining the CDR3 with reference TRBV5-1 and TRBJ1-3 gives the whole variable domain KAGVTQTPRYLIKTRGQQVTLSCSPISGHRSVSWYQQTPGQGLQFLFEYFSETQRNKGNFPGRFSGRQFSNSRSEMNVSTLELGDSALYLCASSLAWQNTIYFGEGSWLTVV.

The chain joins TRBV5-1 to TRBJ2-7; TRBD1 aligns across 10 bases. This CDR3 contains 14 residues. With V trimmed by 4 bases and J by 5 bases, 6 bases remained unmatched. Looked up from germline, CDR1 is SGHRS and CDR2 is YFSETQ. The CDR3 loop reads CASSQGQGYDEQYF. The DNA of the CDR3 is TGCGCCAGCAGCCAGGGACAGGGGTATGACGAGCAGTACTTC.

The chain has TRBV5-8 and TRBJ2-7; D is perhaps TRBD1 (5 bases). The CDR3 extends over 14 amino acids. Trimming took off 2 bases at V and 4 bases at J, with 13 bases between the two ends. Germline lookup yields CDR1 SGHTS and CDR2 YDEGEE. In DNA, the CDR3 is TGTGCCAGCAGCTTCCCGACAGAGAATTACGAGCAGTACTTC. Amino acids: CASSFPTENYEQYF. The complete variable domain, with remaining parts taken from reference TRBV5-8 and TRBJ2-7, reads EAGVTQSPTHLIKTRGQQATLRCSPISGHTSVYWYQQALGLGLQFLLWYDEGEERNRGNFPPRFSGRQFPNYSSELNVNALELEDSALYLCASSFPTENYEQYFGPGTRLTVT.

CDR3 nucleotide sequence: TGCGCCAGCAGCCAAGATAGAAGTAACTATGGCTACACCTTC. The encoded protein is CASSQDRSNYGYTF. The rearrangement joins TRBV4-3 to TRBJ1-2; D is unresolved. Germline CDR1 reads LGHNA; CDR2 reads YSLEER. This CDR3 comprises 14 residues. Trimming shortened V by 0 bases and J by 1 base, and 6 bases separated the two germline ends.

The rearrangement links TRBV5-4 to TRBJ2-5; 8 bases map to TRBD1. Germline assignment: CDR1 SGHNT and CDR2 YYREEE (reference sequence). This CDR3 region has 15 residues. The trim removed 4 bases at V and 2 bases at J, leaving 7 bases unmatched. As DNA, the CDR3 is TGTGCCAGCAGCCCAGGGGGCGGGTTTCAAGAGACCCAGTACTTC. Its translation: CASSPGGGFQETQYF. Full variable domain (missing parts from reference TRBV5-4 and TRBJ2-5): ETGVTQSPTHLIKTRGQQVTLRCSSQSGHNTVSWYQQALGQGPQFIFQYYREEENGRGNFPPRFSGLQFPNYSSELNVNALELDDSALYLCASSPGGGFQETQYFGPGTRLLVL.

The genes are TRBV3-1 (or the pseudogene TRBV3-2) and TRBJ2-3; D remains ambiguous. Trimming removed 0 bases at V and 0 bases at J, with 13 bases between. Germline V gene data show CDR1 as LGHDT and CDR2 as YNNKEL (reference sequence). The CDR3 consists of 17 residues. CDR3: CASSQDVSSPSTDTQYF. The CDR3 DNA is TGTGCCAGCAGCCAAGATGTCAGTAGCCCTAGCACAGATACGCAGTATTTT.

This clone was counted a single time. The rearrangement links TRBV19 to TRBJ2-3; 15 nucleotides line up with TRBD2. This CDR3 has 16 amino acids. In germline, CDR1 is LNHDA, CDR2 SQIVND (reference sequence). V shed 6 bases, J shed 8 bases, and the junction held 9 bases outside the gene matches. The CDR3 DNA reads as TGTGCCAGTAGCCCCGGACTAGCGGGAGGGGAAGGTACGCAGTATTTT. Its translation is CASSPGLAGGEGTQYF.